The 14 T cell receptor beta chains in this list originate from one sample, sequenced in a study of T cell changes during pregnancy in multiple sclerosis. Using immunoSEQ multiplex PCR, the repertoire was profiled, and TCRdb retains in-frame clones only, with some absent. The sample includes 45,000 to 50,000 clones, roughly 92% of them seen just once. Sequences were derived from CD4+ T cells from peripheral blood mononuclear cells, sampled in the second trimester of pregnancy. Receptor source: a female donor in good health, enrolled as a control in a pregnancy study.

The chain recombines TRBV9 with TRBJ1-1; 8 positions match TRBD1. The CDR3 is made up of 15 amino acids. After removal of 3 bases from V and 7 bases from J, the junction contained 11 bases not matched to a gene. Per the germline V gene, CDR1 is SGDLS and CDR2 is YYNGEE. CDR3 amino acids: CASSAGDRPLGEAFF. In DNA, the CDR3 is TGTGCCAGCAGCGCGGGGGACAGGCCTCTCGGTGAAGCTTTCTTT.

The chain couples TRBV19 to TRBJ1-5; 10 bases match TRBD1. The CDR3 covers 18 residues. Germline CDR1 LNHDA, CDR2 SQIVND (reference sequence). V was clipped by 5 bases and J by 1 base; unmatched bases: 11. The CDR3 reads CASSPSAGTGESNQPQHF. CDR3 in DNA: TGTGCCAGTAGTCCTAGCGCTGGGACAGGGGAGAGCAATCAGCCCCAGCATTTT. Full variable domain (missing parts from reference TRBV19 and TRBJ1-5): DGGITQSPKYLFRKEGQNVTLSCEQNLNHDAMYWYRQDPGQGLRLIYYSQIVNDFQKGDIAEGYSVSREKKESFPLTVTSAQKNPTAFYLCASSPSAGTGESNQPQHFGDGTRLSIL.

The J gene is TRBJ1-2, the V gene TRBV6-5, with a weak D call TRBD1 (6 bases). Germline V CDR1 and CDR2: MNHEY, SVGAGI. Trimming shortened V by 5 bases and J by 2 bases, and 15 bases separated the two germline ends. The CDR3 consists of 15 residues. CDR3 protein: CASSTRTEINYGYTF. DNA of the CDR3: TGTGCCAGCAGTACACGGACAGAGATCAACTATGGCTACACCTTC.

The gene calls are TRBV19 and TRBJ1-2; possible D gene TRBD1, 5 bases. CDR3 length: 15 amino acids. Germline loops: CDR1 LNHDA, CDR2 SQIVND (reference sequence). Between the trimmed V and J ends, which lost 1 base and 4 bases, there was a span of 13 bases. This CDR3 reads CASSIGAGLSYGYTF. CDR3 coding DNA: TGTGCCAGTAGTATAGGGGCAGGGTTAAGCTATGGCTACACCTTC.

This sequence joins TRBV5-1 and TRBJ2-3; 9 bases align to TRBD1. V shed 4 bases and J 4 bases; nucleotides not matched to a gene: 10. The CDR3 spans 16 residues. Germline CDR1 SGHRS, CDR2 YFSETQ. The CDR3 spells CASSLRQGGISDTQYF. The DNA for the CDR3 is TGCGCCAGCAGCCTAAGACAGGGGGGAATTTCAGATACGCAGTATTTT. The full variable domain, in which reference TRBV5-1 and TRBJ2-3 provide the parts outside the CDR3, is KAGVTQTPRYLIKTRGQQVTLSCSPISGHRSVSWYQQTPGQGLQFLFEYFSETQRNKGNFPGRFSGRQFSNSRSEMNVSTLELGDSALYLCASSLRQGGISDTQYFGPGTRLTVL.

The rearrangement uses TRBV4-3 and TRBJ2-1, with D perhaps matching TRBD1 (6 bases). The CDR3 is 15 residues long. The germline V gene has CDR1 LGHNA and CDR2 YSLEER. Trimming took off 6 bases at V and 4 bases at J, with 16 bases between the two ends. The CDR3 loop is CASSQTLQGYNEQFF. The CDR3 DNA reads as TGCGCCAGCAGTCAGACCTTACAGGGTTACAATGAGCAGTTCTTC.

The rearrangement joins TRBV7-2 to TRBJ1-4; TRBD1 might be the D (6 bases). V gave up 3 bases and J gave up 15 bases, with 14 bases separating them. The CDR3 contains 12 residues. Germline lookup yields CDR1 SGHTA and CDR2 FQGNSA. This CDR3 is CASSLVTGRLFF. CDR3 sequence (DNA): TGTGCCAGCAGCTTGGTTACAGGGAGATTGTTTTTT.

The chain is built from TRBV7-2 and TRBJ2-7, with D unresolved. Germline V gives CDR1 SGHTA, CDR2 FQGNSA. V shed 4 bases and J shed 0 bases, with 7 bases lying between them. The CDR3 spans 13 residues. CDR3 DNA sequence: TGTGCCAGCAGCTCATCGGGCTCCTACGAGCAGTACTTC. The encoded protein is CASSSSGSYEQYF.

The rearrangement uses TRBV19 and TRBJ1-1; 8 positions agree with TRBD1. Germline-derived CDR1 and CDR2 are LNHDA and SQIVND (reference sequence). J lost 1 base, V lost 3 bases, and 4 bases had no gene match. CDR3 length: 15 amino acids. CDR3 in DNA: TGTGCCAGTAGTATTCCGGGACAGGCGAACACTGAAGCTTTCTTT. This sequence encodes CASSIPGQANTEAFF.

The chain links TRBV7-9 to TRBJ1-1, with 9 bases identical to TRBD1. The CDR3 is made up of 15 amino acids. The V gene's germline CDR1 is SEHNR and CDR2 FQNEAQ (reference sequence). The V and J ends lost 5 bases and 1 base, in that order; junction bases with no gene match: 5. The CDR3 spells CASSITGGSNTEAFF. The CDR3 coding sequence is TGTGCCAGCAGCATCACAGGGGGCTCGAACACTGAAGCTTTCTTT.

This chain's CDR3 is CASSLPDRGRDTQYF. Written as DNA, the CDR3 is TGTGCCAGCAGCCTACCGGACAGGGGCAGGGATACGCAGTATTTT. This chain joins TRBV7-3 and TRBJ2-3; 9 bases align to TRBD1. In germline, CDR1 is SGHTA, CDR2 FQGTGA. The J segment lost 6 bases and the V segment lost 5 bases, leaving 9 bases of the junction unmatched. The CDR3 has 15 residues.

This chain connects TRBV2 to TRBJ1-2; 10 bases map to TRBD1. V lost 6 bases and J lost 7; bases outside the gene matches: 2. CDR3 length equals 12 residues. CDR1 is SNHLY, CDR2 FYNNEI, per germline. The CDR3 bases are TGTGCCAGCAGGACAGGGGGCACTGGCTACACCTTC. It translates to CASRTGGTGYTF.

Details on this clone: Other DNA sequences in this specimen translate into the identical CDR3. J is TRBJ2-2 and V is TRBV4-3; 8 bases align to TRBD2. The CDR3 contains 16 residues. Germline trimming cut 0 bases from V and 3 bases from J; bases unmatched to any gene: 3. Germline CDR1 is LGHNA and CDR2 is YSLEER. This CDR3 is CASSQDPRGDTGELFF. CDR3 nucleotide sequence: TGCGCCAGCAGCCAAGATCCGCGGGGGGACACCGGGGAGCTGTTTTTT.

V usage is TRBV19 and J usage is TRBJ1-1; 12 bases are a match to TRBD1. J lost 6 bases, V lost 8 bases, and 1 base had no gene match. The germline CDR1 and CDR2 sequences are LNHDA and SQIVND (reference sequence). CDR3 length: 12 residues. CDR3 sequence (DNA): TGTGCCAGTCGGGACAGGGGGCCTGAAGCTTTCTTT. Its protein product is CASRDRGPEAFF.